The rows below give T cell receptor beta chains drawn from one sample of a study of technical replicates of blood from several donors. Assay: immunoSEQ multiplex PCR; the TCRdb copy retains only in-frame clones and omits some. Among tens of thousands of clones listed, 91% were seen once. Sequences were obtained from T cells isolated from PBMCs. The receptors were sampled from a human donor in good health. Some clones in this sample may be carry-over from other donors' samples. Each CDR3 is given with its conserved first and last residue.

v_gene	len	j_gene	CDR3aa
TRBV11-3	16	TRBJ2-1	CASSLEASGGLDEQFF
TRBV28	15	TRBJ1-5	CAAGVDRVNNQPQHF
TRBV30	13	TRBJ2-3	CAWSLDTTDTQYF
TRBV5-1	15	TRBJ2-1	CASSPGLAGGDEQFF
TRBV6-1	15	TRBJ2-3	CASSEERRSTDTQYF
TRBV18	14	TRBJ1-1	CASSRTATNTEAFF
TRBV7-2	15	TRBJ2-5	CASSPRGPSQETQYF
TRBV5-6	15	TRBJ2-3	CASRGVAGAGYTQYF
TRBV19	18	TRBJ2-2	CASSSGALGRGNTGELFF
TRBV9	15	TRBJ1-2	CASSVEEETIYGYTF
TRBV30	17	TRBJ2-7	CAWSVLAGGGGAYEQYF
TRBV19	14	TRBJ1-2	CASDVQGGGYGYTF
TRBV27	20	TRBJ2-7	CASSSTSHSVAGGPLYEQYF
TRBV11-2	11	TRBJ1-2	CASSSGNGYTF
TRBV6-5	16	TRBJ2-1	CASSYSTQGSYNEQFF
TRBV29-1	15	TRBJ2-3	CSVAAAGGATDTQYF
TRBV27	14	TRBJ1-5	CASSSFRGGQPQHF
TRBV30	13	NA	CAWRVSGTTEQYF
TRBV10-3	17	TRBJ2-1	CAISGPGTSGRYNEQFF
TRBV19	15	TRBJ2-1	CASSLTAGRYNEQFF
TRBV11-3	14	TRBJ2-7	CASSPSGQPYEQYF
TRBV5-1	13	TRBJ2-2	CASNPTFTGELFF
TRBV7-9	17	TRBJ2-1	CASSPGGSTPLYNEQFF
TRBV18	15	TRBJ2-3	CASSPNAGGTDTQYF
TRBV10-3	15	TRBJ2-3	CAIGGSGEGTDTQYF
TRBV4-1	19	TRBJ2-6	CASSQQGRGMIFGANVLTF
TRBV14	15	TRBJ1-1	CASPRTGGCVTEAFF
TRBV6-5	13	TRBJ1-2	CASSRQGPYGYTF
TRBV19	14	TRBJ1-4	CASSIRQANEKLFF
TRBV4-1	12	TRBJ2-7	CASSPGVEEQYF